This T cell receptor beta chain was identified in a study of Graves' ophthalmopathy and Graves' hyperthyroidism. Overall study results and limits: Ophthalmopathy progression predictions by the model showed about 75% specificity and roughly 71% sensitivity. Among expanded thyroid clonotypes above 0.001 frequency, most also occurred in blood.

Patients with other autoimmune diseases, uncontrolled infections, pregnancy or lactation were excluded. RNA transcripts served as template for amplifying TCR beta CDR3 sequences. Investigators did first-round RT-PCR with HTBI primers, then second-round multiplex PCR. TCRdb re-analysed the multiplex PCR reads in MiXCR, keeping a single row per CDR3 protein. Among some 250,000 distinct CDR3 sequences, 40% to 50% were seen once, and the ten largest hold less than 60%. In this sample, this clonotype turned up a few times. The antigen is unknown. The CDR3 contains 14 residues. The ends were cut back, 5 bases at V and 6 bases at J, with 13 bases in the middle. The germline V gene encodes CDR1 SGHAT and CDR2 FQNNGV.

Sequencing was done on a sample of peripheral blood. The chain links TRBV11-2 to TRBJ2-2; the D is unclear. The clonotype originates from an adult man with Graves' ophthalmopathy. The CDR3 loop reads CASSPFRAAGELFF. CDR3 in DNA: TGTGCCAGCAGCCCCTTTCGTGCGGCCGGGGAGCTGTTTTTT.